This entry lists 25 T cell receptor beta chains sequenced from one sample in a study of blood T cell repertoires in COVID-19 (dated by TCRdb to the early 2020s). Libraries were made using the immunoSEQ multiplex PCR assay. In TCRdb, the immuneACCESS table is reduced to in-frame sequences with V and J assigned. These tables do not hold every clone; where another copy was compared, an unresolved V gene accounts for under half, and the others remain unexplained. The sample has over 50,000 clones on record, roughly 72% of them singletons. Around 6.4% of the sample belongs to the ten largest clones. The sequenced sample was peripheral blood. All receptors come from a woman in her fifties or sixties with active or convalescent COVID-19.

The gene calls are TRBV7-3 and TRBJ1-2; 9 nucleotides agree with TRBD1. CDR3 size: 11 residues. Germline trimming cut 4 bases from V and 14 bases from J; bases unmatched to any gene: 5. Looked up from germline, CDR1 is SGHTA and CDR2 is FQGTGA. The CDR3 nucleotides are TGTGCCAGCAGCTCCGGACAGGGGCAGACCTTC. As protein: CASSSGQGQTF.

This chain connects TRBV11-2 to TRBJ2-1; perhaps TRBD2 as D (7 bases). The V and J ends lost 6 bases and 5 bases respectively, with 23 bases between them. The CDR3 is made up of 17 amino acids. In germline, CDR1 is SGHAT, CDR2 FQNNGV. The CDR3 loop is CASRVGRGGRLDNEQFF. The CDR3 nucleotides are TGTGCCAGCAGAGTTGGGAGGGGGGGGCGCCTCGACAATGAGCAGTTCTTC.

CDR3 sequence reads: CASSPTIPKGGVSSYEQYF. DNA for the CDR3: TGCGCCAGCAGTCCAACCATACCCAAGGGAGGGGTTAGCTCCTACGAGCAGTACTTC. The chain uses TRBV23-1 and TRBJ2-7, with 7 bases aligning to TRBD2. TRBV23-1 is treated as an ORF (open reading frame) with a function not yet certain. Trimming removed 4 bases from V and 0 bases from J; junction bases left unmatched: 18. The CDR3 spans 19 residues.

The gene calls are TRBV6-5 and TRBJ2-7; D might be TRBD1 (5 bases). The CDR3 sequence is 11 residues long. V lost 6 bases and J 7 bases, leaving 10 bases between the germline ends. In germline, CDR1 is MNHEY, CDR2 SVGAGI. The CDR3: CASSLKGEQYF. The DNA of the CDR3 is TGTGCCAGCAGCCTAAAGGGGGAGCAGTACTTC.

The gene calls are TRBV11-2 and TRBJ2-3, with 8 bases fitting TRBD2. The CDR3 has 15 amino acids. The J segment lost 5 bases and the V segment lost 5 bases, leaving 9 bases of the junction unmatched. Germline assignment: CDR1 SGHAT and CDR2 FQNNGV. As DNA, the CDR3 is TGTGCCAGCAGCCTCGGAGCGGGGGCTGGAGATACGCAGTATTTT. Translation: CASSLGAGAGDTQYF.

This chain uses TRBV6-6 with TRBJ1-2; 8 nucleotides match TRBD1. The CDR3 has 14 residues. Germline V gene lookup returns CDR1 MNHNY and CDR2 SVGAGI (reference sequence). The V segment lost 8 bases and the J segment 6 bases; nucleotides outside the gene matches: 11. CDR3 in DNA: TGTGCCAGCGGCAGCGGACAGGGATTTAATGGCTACACCTTC. Its protein product is CASGSGQGFNGYTF.

This chain uses TRBV4-2 with TRBJ2-1; 11 positions match TRBD2. From germline, CDR1 is LGHNA and CDR2 YNFKEQ. This CDR3 region has 20 residues. V trimming: 1 base; J trimming: 0 bases; junction bases outside the gene matches: 11. CDR3 nucleotides: TGTGCCAGCAGCCAAGCCCAAGGGGCTAGCGGGGGGAGCTCCTACAATGAGCAGTTCTTC. Translating gives CASSQAQGASGGSSYNEQFF.

V and J are TRBV19 and TRBJ2-1; 12 bases map to TRBD2. The CDR3 contains 15 residues. J was trimmed by 7 bases and V by 1 base; bases with no gene match: 2. Germline V gene lookup returns CDR1 LNHDA and CDR2 SQIVND (reference sequence). CDR3 loop: CASSIGTSGTNEQFF. CDR3 bases: TGTGCCAGTAGTATAGGGACTAGCGGGACTAATGAGCAGTTCTTC.

The V gene is TRBV7-3, the J gene TRBJ2-1, with TRBD2 identical over 7 bases. J was trimmed by 10 bases and V by 5 bases; bases with no gene match: 11. The CDR3 has 14 amino acids. Germline CDR1 and CDR2: SGHTA and FQGTGA. This CDR3 reads CASSQGPYGGEQFF. The CDR3 bases are TGTGCCAGCAGCCAGGGACCTTACGGGGGGGAGCAGTTCTTC.

The V gene is TRBV5-1, the J gene TRBJ1-6; D remains unclear. The CDR3 extends over 15 amino acids. The V gene's germline CDR1 is SGHRS and CDR2 YFSETQ. Trimming shortened V by 4 bases and J by 9 bases, and 17 bases separated the two germline ends. The CDR3 loop reads CASSPGSLGISPLHF. The CDR3, as DNA: TGCGCCAGCAGCCCGGGGTCCTTAGGGATTTCACCCCTCCACTTT.

The rearrangement links TRBV10-3 to TRBJ2-7; 8 bases are a match to TRBD1. J lost 2 bases, V lost 10 bases, and 7 bases had no gene match. CDR3 length: 13 residues. CDR1 ENHRY and CDR2 SYGVKD come from the germline V gene. For the CDR3, the DNA is TGTGCCACGCGGACAGGGACTGCCTACGAGCAGTACTTC. This encodes CATRTGTAYEQYF.

V and J are TRBV19 and TRBJ1-1; D unclear. Trimming took 7 bases from V and 2 from J, leaving 17 bases between them. The germline gives CDR1 LNHDA, CDR2 SQIVND (reference sequence). The CDR3 has 15 amino acids. The CDR3 reads CASKREDLLNTEAFF. The CDR3 DNA follows: TGTGCCAGTAAACGGGAGGACCTCCTCAACACTGAAGCTTTCTTT.

Points on this clone: Other DNA sequences from this sample encode an identical CDR3 as well. The chain employs TRBV9 and TRBJ2-3; 15 bases match TRBD2. V lost 0 bases, J lost 1 base, and 3 bases stayed unmatched. This CDR3 contains 18 residues. Germline V gene data show CDR1 as SGDLS and CDR2 as YYNGEE. Here the CDR3 reads CASSVGGLAGGGTDTQYF. The CDR3 nucleotides are TGTGCCAGCAGCGTAGGTGGACTAGCGGGAGGGGGCACAGATACGCAGTATTTT.

The chain combines TRBV12-3 or TRBV12-4 with TRBJ2-7; no definite D call. The V end lost 5 bases, the J end lost 4 bases, and 6 bases lay between the germline ends. The CDR3 is made up of 11 amino acids. The DNA for the CDR3 is TGTGCCAGCAGTCCCTCGTACGAGCAGTACTTC. Amino acid sequence: CASSPSYEQYF.

By proportion, this clone is medium-sized. V gene TRBV27 combines with J gene TRBJ2-3, with D tentatively TRBD1 (6 bases). Trimming stripped 5 bases from V and 5 bases from J, with 14 bases between. The CDR3 is 14 amino acids. Germline CDR1 and CDR2: MNHEY and SMNVEV (reference sequence). DNA for the CDR3: TGTGCCAGCAGTACCTCAGGACAGCTAGATACGCAGTATTTT. Encoded protein: CASSTSGQLDTQYF.

The chain employs TRBV4-2 and TRBJ2-7; TRBD2 matches at 8 bases. The CDR3 is 15 amino acids. In germline, CDR1 is LGHNA, CDR2 YNFKEQ. V was pared by 1 base and J by 5 bases, with 7 bases of the junction left unmatched. The CDR3 DNA reads TGTGCCAGCAGCCAAGGGTTGATAGCGGGACACGAGCAGTACTTC. It codes for CASSQGLIAGHEQYF.

The chain recombines TRBV29-1 with TRBJ2-3; 8 bases match TRBD2. Germline loops: CDR1 SQVTM, CDR2 ANQGSEA. Unmatched junction bases numbered 9, after V lost 5 bases and J lost 5 bases. The CDR3 spans 14 residues. The CDR3 nucleotides are TGCAGCGTTTTTATCGGGGGGGCAGGAGATACGCAGTATTTT. This translates into CSVFIGGAGDTQYF.

This clone has just a few counts. V usage is TRBV6-1 and J usage is TRBJ1-5; D is undetermined. Trimming cost V 1 base and J 0 bases, with 7 bases left between them. The germline V gene has CDR1 MNHNS and CDR2 SASEGT. The CDR3 runs to 15 residues. The CDR3 loop reads CASSEDGYSNQPQHF. The CDR3 coding sequence is TGTGCCAGCAGTGAAGACGGGTATAGCAATCAGCCCCAGCATTTT.

The chain carries TRBV18 and TRBJ2-2, with TRBD1 matching 8 bases. Germline loops: CDR1 KGHSH, CDR2 LQKENI. This CDR3 region has 15 residues. V lost 6 bases, J lost 0 bases, and 3 bases stayed unmatched. CDR3 in DNA: TGTGCCAGCTCCCGGGACAGGACGAACACCGGGGAGCTGTTTTTT. Its protein product is CASSRDRTNTGELFF.

This clone was seen many times. The chain has TRBV5-1 and TRBJ1-5; 8 bases match TRBD1. The junction had 3 bases not matched to a gene; V was cut back by 4 bases and J by 0 bases. Per germline, CDR1 SGHRS and CDR2 YFSETQ. This CDR3 is built from 15 residues. This CDR3 is CASSVTGASNQPQHF. CDR3 bases: TGCGCCAGCAGCGTGACAGGGGCTAGCAATCAGCCCCAGCATTTT.

This chain joins TRBV13 and TRBJ2-7; a weak D match, TRBD2 (6 bases). Germline V lookup: CDR1 PRHDT, CDR2 FYEKMQ (reference sequence). V was pared by 5 bases and J by 0 bases, with 14 bases between. This CDR3 has 15 amino acids. The CDR3 loop reads CASSPPRRGSYEQYF. CDR3 in DNA: TGTGCCAGCAGCCCCCCCCGGAGGGGCTCCTACGAGCAGTACTTC.

The V gene is TRBV25-1, the J gene TRBJ1-2; D may be TRBD1 (6 bases). This CDR3 comprises 14 residues. Germline CDR1 MGHDK, CDR2 SYGVNS. The V and J ends lost 3 bases and 1 base respectively, with 9 bases between them. CDR3 sequence reads: CASSDYRVNYGYTF. DNA of the CDR3: TGTGCCAGCAGTGATTACAGGGTTAACTATGGCTACACCTTC.

The V gene is TRBV5-1, the J gene TRBJ1-4; 8 nucleotides match TRBD1. The CDR3 spans 15 residues. CDR1 is SGHRS, CDR2 YFSETQ, per germline. The junction had 7 bases not matched to a gene; V was cut back by 5 bases and J by 4 bases. The CDR3 is CASRETTGGNEKLFF. As DNA, the CDR3 is TGCGCCAGCAGGGAAACTACAGGGGGTAATGAAAAACTGTTTTTT.

V usage is TRBV5-5 and J usage is TRBJ1-2; 10 positions agree with TRBD1. Trimming took 4 bases from V and 4 from J; bases not matched to a gene: 7. The CDR3 covers 15 residues. Germline assignment: CDR1 SGHKS and CDR2 YYEKEE (reference sequence). The CDR3 nucleotides are TGTGCCAGCAGCGTCGGGACAGGGGATACCTATGGCTACACCTTC. The encoded protein is CASSVGTGDTYGYTF.

J is TRBJ2-7 and V is TRBV7-9, with 12 positions matching TRBD2. CDR1 is SEHNR and CDR2 is FQNEAQ in the germline V gene (reference sequence). V lost 4 bases and J lost 2; bases outside the gene matches: 12. The CDR3 covers 18 residues. The CDR3 DNA sequence: TGTGCCAGCAGCTCGTTTCCCCCCACTAGCGGGAGGACCTACGAGCAGTACTTC. Amino acids: CASSSFPPTSGRTYEQYF.